These 10 T cell receptor beta chains came from one sample sequenced in a study of metastatic and nonmetastatic thyroid tumors. TCRdb re-called the PCR reads with MiXCR. This sample yields approximately 44,000 clones, of which about 24% are seen a single time; about 14% belongs to the top ten. The entire patient cohort was treatment-naive prior to thyroid surgery. The sequencing sample was made of tumor tissue. These receptors came from a female donor with papillary thyroid cancer or a benign thyroid nodule (not recorded which). Some clones in this sample may be carry-over from other donors' samples.

This clone was recorded many times. This chain connects TRBV2 to TRBJ2-7, with 7 bases aligning to TRBD1. Germline CDR1 is SNHLY and CDR2 is FYNNEI. The CDR3 sequence is 14 residues long. V shed 6 bases, J shed 7 bases, and the junction held 12 bases outside the gene matches. This chain's CDR3 is CASSRQGVSLEQYF. In DNA form, the CDR3 reads TGTGCCAGCAGCCGACAGGGAGTAAGTTTGGAGCAGTACTTC.

J is TRBJ2-7 and V is TRBV28; 8 bases are a match to TRBD2. Germline loops: CDR1 MDHEN, CDR2 SYDVKM. Germline trimming cut 4 bases from V and 5 bases from J; bases unmatched to any gene: 16. The CDR3 consists of 17 residues. The CDR3 DNA is TGTGCCAGCAGTTCCACCGGAGGAGCGGGAGCCCCCGACGAGCAGTACTTC. Protein product: CASSSTGGAGAPDEQYF.

The chain recombines TRBV20-1 with TRBJ2-3; D is ambiguous. The CDR3 spans 12 residues. Germline V lookup: CDR1 DFQATT, CDR2 SNEGSKA (reference sequence). Trimming left V 3 bases short and J 5 bases short, with 9 bases between. The CDR3 sequence is CSASAYGDTQYF. The CDR3 region has the DNA TGCAGTGCTAGCGCGTACGGAGATACGCAGTATTTT.

This chain uses TRBV15 with TRBJ2-1; D is ambiguous. The CDR3 loop spans 15 amino acids. Germline lookup yields CDR1 LNHNV and CDR2 YYDKDF (reference sequence). V was pared by 4 bases and J by 6 bases, with 16 bases between. CDR3 region: CATSIPLTRFNEQFF. CDR3 DNA: TGTGCCACCAGCATCCCACTAACCCGCTTCAATGAGCAGTTCTTC.

The rearrangement uses TRBV10-1 and TRBJ2-2, with TRBD1 matching 7 bases. This CDR3 region has 13 residues. V trimming: 7 bases; J trimming: 5 bases; junction bases outside the gene matches: 4. Germline V gives CDR1 WNHNN, CDR2 SYGVQD (reference sequence). CDR3 protein: CASTPTGTGELFF. The CDR3 DNA is TGCGCCAGCACCCCGACAGGGACCGGGGAGCTGTTTTTT.

This chain connects TRBV4-2 to TRBJ1-5; D is possibly TRBD1 (6 bases). V was trimmed by 5 bases and J by 5 bases, leaving 13 bases between them. Germline CDR1 LGHNA, CDR2 YNFKEQ. CDR3 size: 14 residues. CDR3 in amino acids: CASSRGYRDQPQHF. The CDR3 bases are TGTGCCAGCAGCAGGGGGTACAGGGATCAGCCCCAGCATTTT.

This clone was detected ten times or more. The chain combines TRBV29-1 with TRBJ2-1; D is perhaps TRBD2 (5 bases). From germline, CDR1 is SQVTM and CDR2 ANQGSEA. The V end lost 6 bases, the J end lost 7 bases, and 16 bases lay between the germline ends. This CDR3 comprises 13 residues. The CDR3 DNA is TGCAGCGTGTCCCGCGAGGGCTGGAATGAGCAGTTCTTC. The encoded protein is CSVSREGWNEQFF.

The rearrangement joins TRBV11-3 to TRBJ2-1; TRBD2 might be the D (6 bases). The germline CDR1 and CDR2 sequences are SGHNT and YENEEA. The CDR3 consists of 13 residues. Trimming removed 1 base at V and 9 bases at J, with 10 bases between. DNA of the CDR3: TGTGCCAGCAGCTTAGGTCACGGGGGTGAGCAGTTCTTC. As protein: CASSLGHGGEQFF.

In its sample, this clone was seen many times. The chain carries TRBV19 and TRBJ2-5, with D maybe TRBD2 (6 bases). Trimming pared 4 bases from V and 7 bases from J, leaving 13 bases between. This CDR3 is 13 amino acids long. CDR1 and CDR2 (germline): LNHDA, SQIVND (reference sequence). CDR3 loop: CASSTGTSGTQYF. Here the CDR3 DNA reads TGTGCCAGTAGTACCGGGACTTCGGGGACCCAGTACTTC.

There are many counts of this clone. This sequence joins TRBV5-8 and TRBJ1-1; D is undetermined. The CDR3 has 12 amino acids. Trimming stripped 0 bases from V and 10 bases from J, with 10 bases between. Germline loops: CDR1 SGHTS, CDR2 YDEGEE. The CDR3 DNA follows: TGTGCCAGCAGCTTGGAGTGGGCCGGAGCTTTCTTT. Encoded protein: CASSLEWAGAFF.